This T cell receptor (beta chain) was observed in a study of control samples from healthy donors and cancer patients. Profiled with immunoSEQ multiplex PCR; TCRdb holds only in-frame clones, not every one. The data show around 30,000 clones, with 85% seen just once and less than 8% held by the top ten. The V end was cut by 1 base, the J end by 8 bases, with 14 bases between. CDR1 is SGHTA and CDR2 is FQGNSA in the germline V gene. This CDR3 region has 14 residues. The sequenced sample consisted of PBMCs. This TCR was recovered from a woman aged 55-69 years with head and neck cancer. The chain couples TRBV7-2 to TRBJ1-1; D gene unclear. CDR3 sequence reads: CASSLGSSTAEAFF. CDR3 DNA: TGTGCCAGCAGCTTAGGGAGCAGTACAGCAGAAGCTTTCTTT.